These T cell receptor beta chains were read from a single sample in a study of T cells in Graves' hyperthyroidism and ophthalmopathy. TCRdb reanalysed the multiplex PCR reads using MiXCR and keeps one entry per CDR3 protein. The sample has roughly 550,000 distinct CDR3 sequences; roughly 15% are singletons. Sequenced material: blood. The source of these receptors is a woman younger than 45 with Graves' ophthalmopathy. CDR3s include the opening cysteine and the closing phenylalanine or tryptophan. D genes are given only for firm matches. The size field is filled for only some rows; it gives once, few, many or a size class.

j_gene	d_gene	abundance	v_gene	len	CDR3nt	CDR3aa
TRBJ2-7	TRBD1	many	TRBV13	15	TGTGCCAGCAGCTTAAACGGAGCAGGGGGCGACGAGCAGTACTTC	CASSLNGAGGDEQYF
TRBJ2-7	TRBD1	many	TRBV6-1	15	TGTGCCAGCGGACAGGGGGCCGGTAGGGCCTACGAGCAGTACTTC	CASGQGAGRAYEQYF
TRBJ2-7	TRBD1	many	TRBV5-5	15	TGTGCCAGCAGCTTTCTTACCAGGGGGCAGGACGAGCAGTACTTC	CASSFLTRGQDEQYF
TRBJ2-7	TRBD1	.	TRBV7-9	15	TGTGCCAGCAGCCCCCAGGGGGCGGTCTACTACGAGCAGTACTTC	CASSPQGAVYYEQYF
TRBJ2-5	TRBD2	many	TRBV11-2	14	TGTGCCAGCAGCGGGAGGGCCTTACAAGAGACCCAGTACTTC	CASSGRALQETQYF
TRBJ1-4	.	few	TRBV19	15	TGTGCCAGTAACCGGGACACCAGGAGCGTTGAAAAACTGTTTTTT	CASNRDTRSVEKLFF
TRBJ1-2	TRBD1	many	TRBV30	13	TGTGCCGGAGAGGACAGGGAGAGCAATGGCTACACCTTC	CAGEDRESNGYTF
TRBJ2-1	.	.	TRBV6-2/TRBV6-3	17	TGTGCCACCAGTGACCCAATAGGGGCCCACTCCTGCAATGAGCAGTTCTTC	CATSDPIGAHSCNEQFF
TRBJ1-4	.	.	TRBV10-3	14	TGTGCCATCAGTGTCGGGACTTCGGGAGAAAAACTGTTTTTT	CAISVGTSGEKLFF
TRBJ2-7	TRBD2	.	TRBV7-3	14	TGTGCCAGCAGCTCCGGACTAGCGGGAGCCGAGCAGTACTTC	CASSSGLAGAEQYF
TRBJ1-2	.	many	TRBV12-3/TRBV12-4	12	TGTGCCAGCAGTATACAGGGAGACGGCTACACCTTC	CASSIQGDGYTF
TRBJ2-5	TRBD1	.	TRBV24-1	14	TGTGCCACCAGTGATCGACAGGGGCGAGAGACCCAGTACTTC	CATSDRQGRETQYF
TRBJ1-6	.	many	TRBV28	14	TGTGCCAGCAGTTCTCCAGGGCGGAATTCACCCCTCCACTTT	CASSSPGRNSPLHF
TRBJ2-1	TRBD1	.	TRBV6-5	16	TGTGCCAGCAGTTACTGGGACAGTATTAAGTCCGATGAGCAGTTCTTC	CASSYWDSIKSDEQFF
TRBJ2-1	.	many	TRBV6-1	17	TGTGCCAGCAGCTCAATGGGTAGCGTCCTATCCTACAATGAGCAGTTCTTC	CASSSMGSVLSYNEQFF
TRBJ2-1	TRBD1	few	TRBV9	17	TGTGCCAGCAGCGCCCGGACAGGGGGCGAAGCCTACAATGAGCAGTTCTTC	CASSARTGGEAYNEQFF
TRBJ2-5	TRBD1	many	TRBV28	15	TGTGCCAGCAGTTTCGGGACAGGGGGAGGAGAGACCCAGTACTTC	CASSFGTGGGETQYF
TRBJ2-5	.	.	TRBV29-1	13	TGCAGCGGTGTAGGCAGGGTACAAGAGACCCAGTACTTC	CSGVGRVQETQYF
TRBJ2-3	TRBD1	many	TRBV7-3	14	TGTGCCAGCAGCTTAGACAGGGGAGGTGGTACGCAGTATTTT	CASSLDRGGGTQYF
TRBJ2-6	TRBD2	few	TRBV7-9	18	TGTGCCAGCAGCTCTTCTCGCGGGAGCCCCTCTGGGGCCAACGTCCTGACTTTC	CASSSSRGSPSGANVLTF
TRBJ2-7	TRBD2	.	TRBV20-1	14	TGCAGTGCTAGACTACTAGCGGGCTCCTACGAGCAGTACTTC	CSARLLAGSYEQYF
TRBJ2-3	TRBD2	.	TRBV19	15	TGTGCCAGTAGAACTAGCGGGAGTCCAGTGAATACGCAGTATTTT	CASRTSGSPVNTQYF
TRBJ2-7	TRBD1	few	TRBV7-9	17	TGTGCCAGCAGCTCGGACAGGTTCTCACTCCGAGCCTACGAGCAGTACTTC	CASSSDRFSLRAYEQYF
TRBJ2-3	.	.	TRBV18	12	TGTGCCAGCTCCCCACAGGCGGGTACGCAGTATTTT	CASSPQAGTQYF
TRBJ2-1	TRBD2	many	TRBV11-1	14	TGTGCCAGCAACCCGCATAGCGGGAGAGATGAGCAGTTCTTC	CASNPHSGRDEQFF
TRBJ1-4	.	.	TRBV30	11	TGTGCCTGGAGGCAGAACAGAAAACTGTTTTTT	CAWRQNRKLFF
TRBJ2-7	.	many	TRBV20-1	14	TGCAGTGCTAGAGATCGGCAGGGTTGGTACGAGCAGTACTTC	CSARDRQGWYEQYF
TRBJ2-2	TRBD2	many	TRBV11-3	16	TGTGCCAGCAGGTCGGGACTAGCGGGGTACACCGGGGAGCTGTTTTTT	CASRSGLAGYTGELFF
TRBJ1-5	.	.	TRBV7-6	14	TGTGCCAGCAGCTTAGCGTACCGAAATCAGCCCCAGCATTTT	CASSLAYRNQPQHF
TRBJ1-3	.	few	TRBV13	15	TGTGCCAGCAGCTCGCACAGGGATACTGGAAACACCATATATTTT	CASSSHRDTGNTIYF
TRBJ2-1	.	many	TRBV11-2	16	TGTGCCAGCAGCTCCCTCCTCGGGAGCTCCTACAATGAGCAGTTCTTC	CASSSLLGSSYNEQFF
TRBJ1-2	.	.	TRBV28	13	TGTGCCAGCAGTTTATTGTCAGGGGATGGCTACACCTTC	CASSLLSGDGYTF
TRBJ2-3	.	many	TRBV29-1	13	TGCAGCGCGAGAAGGGGGACCACAGATACGCAGTATTTT	CSARRGTTDTQYF
TRBJ1-4	.	many	TRBV18	13	TGTGCCAGCTCACCACGACAGGAGGGAAAACTGTTTTTT	CASSPRQEGKLFF
TRBJ2-7	TRBD2	few	TRBV10-3	16	TGTGCCATCAGTGATACTAGCGGGAGGGCCTCCTACGAGCAGTACTTC	CAISDTSGRASYEQYF
TRBJ1-5	.	.	TRBV6-2/TRBV6-3	11	TGTGCCAGCAGTCCATGGGGGCCCCAGCATTTT	CASSPWGPQHF
TRBJ2-1	TRBD2	few	TRBV7-9	18	TGTGCCAGCAGCTTCCCAGCGGCTAGCGGGAGCTTGGGAGATGAGCAGTTCTTC	CASSFPAASGSLGDEQFF
TRBJ2-7	TRBD2	many	TRBV7-2	13	TGTGCCAGCAGCTCCTTAGGACTAGGCAAGCAGTACTTC	CASSSLGLGKQYF
TRBJ2-3	TRBD2	many	TRBV20-1	14	TGCAGTGCTCAAAGCGGGAGTAGCACAGATACGCAGTATTTT	CSAQSGSSTDTQYF
TRBJ1-5	.	few	TRBV7-2	14	TGTGCCAGCAGCTTAGTGACAGCCACGCAGCCCCAGCATTTT	CASSLVTATQPQHF
TRBJ2-7	TRBD1	.	TRBV7-2	15	TGTGCCAGCAGCTTAGCGTGGACAGGACTTTACGAGCAGTACTTC	CASSLAWTGLYEQYF
TRBJ2-2	.	few	TRBV7-2	14	TGTGCCAGCAGCTCCTCGTCGAACACCGGGGAGCTGTTTTTT	CASSSSSNTGELFF
TRBJ2-2	.	.	TRBV18	16	TGTGCCAGCTCACCTCCGAATCAAATGGGCACCGGGGAGCTGTTTTTT	CASSPPNQMGTGELFF
TRBJ1-1	.	many	TRBV28	15	TGTGCCAGCAGTTTAGAGACGGACGGTAACACTGAAGCTTTCTTT	CASSLETDGNTEAFF
TRBJ2-5	TRBD2	.	TRBV19	15	TGTGCCAGTAGTATAGGACTAGCGGGACAAGAGACCCAGTACTTC	CASSIGLAGQETQYF
TRBJ2-1	.	.	TRBV14	14	TGTGCCAGCAGCCAAGTGGAGGAGGGGTATGAGCAGTTCTTC	CASSQVEEGYEQFF
TRBJ2-2	.	few	TRBV7-2	14	TGTGCCAGCGGAAGGGACTTCAACACCGGGGAGCTGTTTTTT	CASGRDFNTGELFF
TRBJ2-1	.	many	TRBV2	14	TGTGCCAGCACGTACCTCCCCCTCTACAATGAGCAGTTCTTC	CASTYLPLYNEQFF
TRBJ2-1	TRBD2	.	TRBV7-9	18	TGTGCCAGCAGCTGGGGACTAGCGGGACCCCGGAGGGGGAATGAGCAGTTCTTC	CASSWGLAGPRRGNEQFF
TRBJ1-5	.	.	TRBV28	17	TGTGCCAGCAGTCAGAGGGTTTTCACAGGGCGTGATCAGCCCCAGCATTTT	CASSQRVFTGRDQPQHF
TRBJ2-1	TRBD2	.	TRBV2	15	TGTGCCAGCAGTGAGAGGTCTGGCGGGAGTGATGAGCAGTTCTTC	CASSERSGGSDEQFF